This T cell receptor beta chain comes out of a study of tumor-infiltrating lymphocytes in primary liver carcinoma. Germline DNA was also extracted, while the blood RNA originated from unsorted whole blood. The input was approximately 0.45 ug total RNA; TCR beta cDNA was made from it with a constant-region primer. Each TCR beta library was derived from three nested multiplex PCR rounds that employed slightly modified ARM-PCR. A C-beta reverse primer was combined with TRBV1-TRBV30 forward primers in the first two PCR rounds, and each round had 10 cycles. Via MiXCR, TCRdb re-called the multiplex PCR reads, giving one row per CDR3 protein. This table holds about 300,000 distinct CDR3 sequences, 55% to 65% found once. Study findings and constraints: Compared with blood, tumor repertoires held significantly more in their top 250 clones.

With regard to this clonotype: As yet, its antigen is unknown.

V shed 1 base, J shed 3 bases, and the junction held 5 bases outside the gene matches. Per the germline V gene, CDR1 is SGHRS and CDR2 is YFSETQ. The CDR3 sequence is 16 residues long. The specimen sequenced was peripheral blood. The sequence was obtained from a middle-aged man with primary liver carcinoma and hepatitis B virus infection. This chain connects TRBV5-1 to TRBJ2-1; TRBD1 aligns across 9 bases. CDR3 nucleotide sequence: TGCGCCAGCAGCTTGCCAGACAGGGGGGTCTACAATGAGCAGTTCTTC. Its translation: CASSLPDRGVYNEQFF.